One and the same sample provided the 30 T cell receptor beta chains below, sequenced in a study of beta chain features in type 1 diabetes. Every isolated RNA sample was fully reverse transcribed, so sequencing captured expressed TCRB transcripts. Measured with immunoSEQ multiplex PCR; TCRdb has only the in-frame clones, and not every one. The sample contains 430,000 or so clones, roughly an eighth of which appear only once. Specimen: naive CD4+ T cells from blood. The receptors were sampled from a woman younger than 35 in good health.

This clone was counted between two and nine times. This chain connects TRBV9 to TRBJ1-5; 8 bases align to TRBD1. This CDR3 region has 15 residues. V was clipped by 4 bases and J by 6 bases; unmatched bases: 9. Germline lookup yields CDR1 SGDLS and CDR2 YYNGEE. CDR3 DNA sequence: TGTGCCAGCAGCTTTAGCGGGACAGGCCTTCAGCCCCAGCATTTT. Translation gives CASSFSGTGLQPQHF.

The table lists this clone with a few counts. The chain links TRBV11-2 to TRBJ2-1, with D hard to call. Trimming pared 1 base from V and 5 bases from J, leaving 6 bases between. The CDR3 is made up of 13 amino acids. Germline CDR1 is SGHAT and CDR2 is FQNNGV. The DNA for the CDR3 is TGTGCCAGCAGCTTAGCTGGTAACAATGAGCAGTTCTTC. It translates to CASSLAGNNEQFF. The full variable domain, with the rest looked up from reference TRBV11-2 and TRBJ2-1, is EAGVAQSPRYKIIEKRQSVAFWCNPISGHATLYWYQQILGQGPKLLIQFQNNGVVDDSQLPKDRFSAERLKGVDSTLKIQPAKLEDSAVYLCASSLAGNNEQFFGPGTRLTVL.

CDR3: CAISEAGTNNEQFF. The CDR3 region has the DNA TGTGCCATCAGTGAGGCAGGGACCAACAATGAGCAGTTCTTC. The chain links TRBV10-3 to TRBJ2-1; D assignment may be TRBD1 or TRBD2 (5 bases each). Per germline, CDR1 ENHRY and CDR2 SYGVKD. This CDR3 has 14 amino acids. V was cut by 2 bases and J by 5 bases, with 10 bases left in between.

This clone was seen a handful of times. This chain connects TRBV6-4 to TRBJ2-7; D may be TRBD1 (6 bases). The ends were cut back, 9 bases at V and 2 bases at J, with 11 bases in the middle. This CDR3 contains 12 residues. CDR1 is MRHNA, CDR2 SNTAGT, per germline. The CDR3 coding sequence is TGTGCCAGGAGACAGGTACCCTACGAGCAGTACGTC. This gives the protein CARRQVPYEQYV.

This clone was seen only a few times. The rearrangement links TRBV29-1 to TRBJ2-3; the match to TRBD2 covers 10 bases. The J segment lost 2 bases and the V segment lost 7 bases, leaving 9 bases of the junction unmatched. This CDR3 has 15 amino acids. Looked up from germline, CDR1 is SQVTM and CDR2 is ANQGSEA. CDR3 protein: CSDAGLAGVTDTQYF. The CDR3 DNA follows: TGCAGCGACGCAGGGCTAGCGGGGGTCACAGATACGCAGTATTTT.

This clone has only a few counts. The chain links TRBV30 to TRBJ2-2; no reliable D call. The CDR3 spans 15 residues. Germline CDR1 is GTSNPN and CDR2 is SVGIG (reference sequence). Trimming shortened V by 1 base and J by 7 bases, and 16 bases separated the two germline ends. CDR3 bases: TGTGCCTGGAGTGGCATACACAATACCATCGGGGAGCTGTTTTTT. This codes for CAWSGIHNTIGELFF.

The CDR3 here is CASSLQAGAYEQYF. CDR3 DNA: TGTGCCAGCAGCTTGCAAGCGGGAGCATACGAGCAGTACTTC. The chain employs TRBV5-4 and TRBJ2-7; TRBD2 agrees at 8 bases. Germline V gives CDR1 SGHNT, CDR2 YYREEE (reference sequence). The CDR3 sequence is 14 residues long. The J segment lost 4 bases and the V segment lost 1 base, leaving 4 bases of the junction unmatched.

This clone was found a few times. In DNA form, the CDR3 reads TGTGCCAGCAGCTTAGATGGGACTACCGGCAATGAGCAGTTCTTC. This sequence encodes CASSLDGTTGNEQFF. This chain links TRBV7-2 with TRBJ2-1, with 7 bases fitting TRBD2. This CDR3 has 15 amino acids. Germline CDR1 reads SGHTA; CDR2 reads FQGNSA. V dropped 1 base and J dropped 6; count of bases not matched to a gene: 6.

The table lists this clone with a count of one. The chain recombines TRBV9 with TRBJ2-1, with TRBD2 identical over 7 bases. Germline V gives CDR1 SGDLS, CDR2 YYNGEE. The trim removed 0 bases at V and 7 bases at J, leaving 7 bases unmatched. CDR3 size: 15 residues. The CDR3 is CASSVGGRASNEQFF. The DNA for the CDR3 is TGTGCCAGCAGCGTAGGTGGGAGGGCCAGTAATGAGCAGTTCTTC.

This clone was detected a few times. Written as DNA, the CDR3 is TGCAGCGTGGGGGACAGGGGAAGGAACACTGAAGCTTTCTTT. This translates into CSVGDRGRNTEAFF. The V call is TRBV29-1, the J call TRBJ1-1, with 10 bases fitting TRBD1. Losses at the gene ends were 6 bases for V and 1 base for J; bases not matched to a gene: 5. In germline, CDR1 is SQVTM, CDR2 ANQGSEA. CDR3 length: 14 amino acids. Filled out from reference TRBV29-1 and TRBJ1-1, the complete variable domain reads SAVISQKPSRDICQRGTSLTIQCQVDSQVTMMFWYRQQPGQSLTLIATANQGSEATYESGFVIDKFPISRPNLTFSTLTVSNMSPEDSSIYLCSVGDRGRNTEAFFGQGTRLTVV.

CDR3 region: CASSAGVYNEQFF. As DNA, the CDR3 is TGCGCCAGCAGCGCAGGGGTATACAATGAGCAGTTCTTC. This sequence joins TRBV5-1 and TRBJ2-1, with D possibly being TRBD1 (6 bases). V was pared by 4 bases and J by 4 bases, with 9 bases between. CDR3 length equals 13 residues. From germline, CDR1 is SGHRS and CDR2 YFSETQ.

The chain is built from TRBV13 and TRBJ1-1; 9 bases agree with TRBD1. The trim removed 6 bases at V and 5 bases at J, leaving 7 bases unmatched. This CDR3 is built from 14 residues. Germline V gene lookup returns CDR1 PRHDT and CDR2 FYEKMQ (reference sequence). The CDR3 here is CASRVQGASTEAFF. The DNA for the CDR3 is TGTGCCAGCAGAGTACAGGGGGCATCAACTGAAGCTTTCTTT.

This clone was seen more than once but under ten times. This chain uses TRBV7-9 with TRBJ2-3; 9 bases map to TRBD2. The junction had 3 bases not matched to a gene; V was cut back by 5 bases and J by 6 bases. This CDR3 contains 13 residues. Germline lookup yields CDR1 SEHNR and CDR2 FQNEAQ (reference sequence). CDR3 region: CASSVSGGDTQYF. DNA of the CDR3: TGTGCCAGCAGCGTTAGCGGGGGCGATACGCAGTATTTT.

This clone showed up just a few times. The J gene is TRBJ2-3, the V gene TRBV7-2; D possibly corresponds to TRBD1 (8 bases). The CDR3 totals 16 residues. Germline assignment: CDR1 SGHTA and CDR2 FQGNSA. The V end was cut by 5 bases, the J end by 2 bases, with 17 bases between. The CDR3 reads CASSTGGLAVTDTQYF. Here the CDR3 DNA reads TGTGCCAGCAGCACAGGGGGGCTAGCGGTCACAGATACGCAGTATTTT.

The V call is TRBV29-1, the J call TRBJ2-1; 7 bases map to TRBD1. CDR1 is SQVTM and CDR2 is ANQGSEA in the germline V gene. J lost 0 bases, V lost 8 bases, and 4 bases had no gene match. The CDR3 is 13 residues long. The CDR3 is CSMGQLSYNEQFF. The CDR3 region has the DNA TGCAGCATGGGACAGCTCTCCTACAATGAGCAGTTCTTC.

This clone was detected a few times. The chain recombines TRBV6-6 with TRBJ1-1, with D hard to call. The CDR3 is 16 amino acids. V gave up 5 bases and J gave up 0 bases, with 16 bases separating them. The germline V gene encodes CDR1 MNHNY and CDR2 SVGAGI (reference sequence). CDR3 sequence reads: CASSASRIGMNTEAFF. The CDR3 DNA reads as TGTGCCAGCAGTGCTAGTAGAATTGGCATGAACACTGAAGCTTTCTTT.

The chain uses TRBV7-6 and TRBJ2-6; D might be TRBD2 (7 bases). CDR1 SGHVS and CDR2 FNYEAQ come from the germline V gene. Trimming left V 5 bases short and J 2 bases short, with 13 bases between. The CDR3 is 16 amino acids. The CDR3 DNA sequence: TGTGCCAGCAGCGCGTGGGGGGGCACTGGGGCCAACGTCCTGACTTTC. Protein sequence: CASSAWGGTGANVLTF.

V usage is TRBV9 and J usage is TRBJ2-1, with D possibly matching TRBD2 (6 bases). Trimming took off 4 bases at V and 4 bases at J, with 9 bases between the two ends. Germline V gene lookup returns CDR1 SGDLS and CDR2 YYNGEE. This CDR3 contains 13 residues. CDR3 sequence (DNA): TGTGCCAGCAGCTCCGGGACTTACAATGAGCAGTTCTTC. Encoded protein: CASSSGTYNEQFF.

This clone was recorded a few times. The chain uses TRBV5-6 and TRBJ2-7; the D call may be TRBD1 or TRBD2 (5 bases each). This CDR3 has 13 amino acids. V lost 1 base and J 2 bases, leaving 7 bases between the germline ends. CDR1 and CDR2 from the germline V gene are SGHDT and YYEEEE. CDR3 DNA: TGTGCCAGCAGCTTGCAGGGAGCCTACGAGCAGTACGTC. It yields the protein CASSLQGAYEQYV.

The chain joins TRBV2 to TRBJ2-5; possible D gene TRBD2, 6 bases. The germline V gene encodes CDR1 SNHLY and CDR2 FYNNEI. CDR3 length equals 15 residues. V lost 4 bases, J lost 5 bases, and 17 bases lay in between. The CDR3 coding sequence is TGTGCCAGCAGTGCGATTTCGGGAGATGGGGAGACCCAGTACTTC. Translated, it gives CASSAISGDGETQYF.

The J gene is TRBJ1-1, the V gene TRBV27, with TRBD1 matching over 9 bases. The germline V gene has CDR1 MNHEY and CDR2 SMNVEV (reference sequence). V gave up 5 bases and J gave up 6 bases; unmatched junction bases: 10. This CDR3 has 15 amino acids. The CDR3 spells CASSPRTGDSSEAFF. The CDR3 nucleotides are TGTGCCAGCAGTCCTCGGACAGGGGACTCCTCTGAAGCTTTCTTT.

In DNA, the CDR3 is TGTGCCAGCAAGGGAGGGTCCGGCTACGAGCAGTACGTC. This gives the protein CASKGGSGYEQYV. This chain joins TRBV28 and TRBJ2-7, with 7 bases lining up with TRBD2. This CDR3 spans 13 amino acids. After removal of 7 bases from V and 3 bases from J, the junction contained 6 bases not matched to a gene. The germline CDR1 and CDR2 sequences are MDHEN and SYDVKM.

The rearrangement uses TRBV30 and TRBJ1-1; tentative D call: TRBD1 (6 bases). V was clipped by 3 bases and J by 4 bases, with 15 bases between them. Germline V gene sequence: CDR1 GTSNPN, CDR2 SVGIG (reference sequence). The CDR3 length is 14 residues. The CDR3 bases are TGTGCCTGGAGGGGGGCCACGTGGGGCACTGAAGCTTTCTTT. Amino acids: CAWRGATWGTEAFF.

Only a few counts were recorded for this clone. The V gene is TRBV4-2, the J gene TRBJ2-1, with D possibly TRBD2 on 5 matching bases. Germline CDR1 LGHNA, CDR2 YNFKEQ. This CDR3 contains 12 residues. Trimming left V 3 bases short and J 10 bases short, with 10 bases between. In DNA form, the CDR3 reads TGTGCCAGCAGCCAGGGGTCGGGGGAGCAGTTCTTC. This translates into CASSQGSGEQFF.

V is TRBV2 and J is TRBJ2-7, with unresolved D. There are 14 residues in the CDR3. Per the germline V gene, CDR1 is SNHLY and CDR2 is FYNNEI. The ends were cut back, 6 bases at V and 4 bases at J, with 16 bases in the middle. The CDR3 spells CASRPAWSYYEQYV. CDR3 sequence (DNA): TGTGCCAGCAGGCCAGCATGGAGTTATTACGAGCAGTACGTC.

This chain connects TRBV27 to TRBJ2-7; D might be TRBD1 (5 bases). This CDR3 comprises 17 residues. V dropped 7 bases and J dropped 3 bases, with 25 bases sitting between them. Per the germline V gene, CDR1 is MNHEY and CDR2 is SMNVEV (reference sequence). The CDR3 DNA reads as TGTGCCAGCAAGGGCCCCCGCAGGGAACCGCCTTACTACGAGCAGTACGTC. Translation: CASKGPRREPPYYEQYV.

For the CDR3, the DNA is TGTGCCAGCAGCACCCGAGGGAGCTCTGGGGCCAACGTCCTGACTTTC. Its translation is CASSTRGSSGANVLTF. The chain uses TRBV11-3 and TRBJ2-6; D possibly corresponds to TRBD2 (5 bases). Per germline, CDR1 SGHNT and CDR2 YENEEA. V gave up 5 bases and J gave up 0 bases, with 11 bases separating them. There are 16 residues in the CDR3.

This sequence joins TRBV18 and TRBJ2-7, with D tentatively TRBD2 (5 bases). Looked up from germline, CDR1 is KGHSH and CDR2 is LQKENI. This CDR3 has 14 residues. The V end lost 0 bases, the J end lost 3 bases, and 9 bases lay between the germline ends. The CDR3 DNA sequence: TGTGCCAGCTCACCACCGGGAGTTGGCTACGAGCAGTACTTC. It is translated as CASSPPGVGYEQYF.

This clone was observed a handful of times. The V gene is TRBV4-3, the J gene TRBJ2-2; D is undetermined. This CDR3 region has 15 residues. Deletions cut 5 bases from V and 1 base from J, with 11 bases between. CDR1 is LGHNA, CDR2 YSLEER, per germline. Written as DNA, the CDR3 is TGCGCCAGCAGCGGAGCAGACTTGAACACCGGGGAGCTGTTTTTT. This codes for CASSGADLNTGELFF.

The gene calls are TRBV10-3 and TRBJ2-7; no clear D. The CDR3 runs 13 residues. Trimming removed 10 bases at V and 4 bases at J, with 17 bases between. Per germline, CDR1 ENHRY and CDR2 SYGVKD. CDR3 amino acids: CATSRTDVYEQYV. In DNA, the CDR3 is TGTGCCACGTCCCGGACCGACGTTTACGAGCAGTACGTC.